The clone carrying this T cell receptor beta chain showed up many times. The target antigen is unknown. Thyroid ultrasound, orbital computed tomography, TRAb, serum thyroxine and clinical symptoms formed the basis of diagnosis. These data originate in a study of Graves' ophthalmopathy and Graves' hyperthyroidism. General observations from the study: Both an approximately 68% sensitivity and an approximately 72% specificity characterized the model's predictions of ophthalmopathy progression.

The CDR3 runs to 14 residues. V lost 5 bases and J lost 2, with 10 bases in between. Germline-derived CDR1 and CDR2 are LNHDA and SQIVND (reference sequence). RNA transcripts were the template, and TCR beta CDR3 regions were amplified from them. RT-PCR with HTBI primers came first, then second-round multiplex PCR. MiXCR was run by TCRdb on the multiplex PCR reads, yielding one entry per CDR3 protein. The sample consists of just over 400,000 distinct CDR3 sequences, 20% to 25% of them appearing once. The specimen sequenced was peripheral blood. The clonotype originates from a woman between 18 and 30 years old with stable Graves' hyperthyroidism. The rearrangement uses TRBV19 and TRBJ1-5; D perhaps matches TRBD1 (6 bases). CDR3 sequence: CASSAGHRNQPQHF. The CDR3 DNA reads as TGTGCCAGTAGTGCGGGACACCGCAATCAGCCCCAGCATTTT.